The following is a T cell receptor beta chain sequence with its context. The data are from a study of blood T cell repertoires in COVID-19. Study details: Specimens from acute and convalescent COVID-19 originated in the United States, Italy and Spain.

The CDR3 is 16 amino acids. V lost 1 base, J lost 8 bases, and 17 bases lay in between. Germline CDR1 and CDR2: LGHDT and YNNKEL (reference sequence). Sequencing was performed with immunoSEQ multiplex PCR; in TCRdb, only in-frame clones are kept and a portion is missing. The table records about 60,000 clones, over 75% of them present only once. This chain uses TRBV3-1 (or the pseudogene TRBV3-2) with TRBJ1-4, with TRBD1 as a possible D gene (5 bases). The sequenced sample was peripheral blood. The receptor's source is a human donor in a cohort sampled during active COVID-19. This chain's CDR3 is CASSQGSGSRGEKLFF. The DNA for the CDR3 is TGTGCCAGCAGCCAAGGGTCGGGCAGTAGGGGAGAAAAACTGTTTTTT.